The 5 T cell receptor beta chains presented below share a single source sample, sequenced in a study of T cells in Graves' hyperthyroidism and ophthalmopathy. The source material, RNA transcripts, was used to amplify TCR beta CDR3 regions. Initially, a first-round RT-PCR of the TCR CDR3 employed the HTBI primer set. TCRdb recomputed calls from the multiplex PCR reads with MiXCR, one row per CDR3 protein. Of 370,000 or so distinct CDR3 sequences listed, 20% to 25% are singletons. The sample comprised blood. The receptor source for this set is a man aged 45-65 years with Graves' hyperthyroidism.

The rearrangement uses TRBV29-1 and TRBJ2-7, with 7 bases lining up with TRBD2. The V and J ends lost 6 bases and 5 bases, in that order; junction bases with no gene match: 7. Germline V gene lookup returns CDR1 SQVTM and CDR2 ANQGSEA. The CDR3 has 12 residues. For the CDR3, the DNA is TGCAGCGTCCGTCGGGGGGTCCACGAGCAGTACTTC. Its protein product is CSVRRGVHEQYF.

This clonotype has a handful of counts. CDR3: CASSLAGGTSGANVLTF. In DNA form, the CDR3 reads TGTGCCAGCAGCTTAGCAGGGGGTACCTCTGGGGCCAACGTCCTGACTTTC. The V call is TRBV11-3, the J call TRBJ2-6, with 7 nucleotides matching TRBD1. J gave up 0 bases and V 1 base, and 3 bases lay outside the gene matches. CDR1 and CDR2 (germline): SGHNT, YENEEA. The CDR3 spans 17 residues.

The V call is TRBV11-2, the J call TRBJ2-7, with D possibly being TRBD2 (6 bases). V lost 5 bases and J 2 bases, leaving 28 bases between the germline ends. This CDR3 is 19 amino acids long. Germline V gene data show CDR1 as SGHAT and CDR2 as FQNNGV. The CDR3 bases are TGTGCCAGCAGCCAGACGACGGTTAGCGGCGTTAGATCAACCTACGAGCAGTACTTC. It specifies CASSQTTVSGVRSTYEQYF.

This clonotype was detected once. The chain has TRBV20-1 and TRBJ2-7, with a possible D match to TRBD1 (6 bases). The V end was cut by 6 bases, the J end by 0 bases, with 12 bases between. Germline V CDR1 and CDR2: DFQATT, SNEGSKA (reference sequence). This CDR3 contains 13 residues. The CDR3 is CSAKDRSSYEQYF. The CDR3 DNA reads TGCAGTGCCAAAGACAGGAGCTCCTACGAGCAGTACTTC.

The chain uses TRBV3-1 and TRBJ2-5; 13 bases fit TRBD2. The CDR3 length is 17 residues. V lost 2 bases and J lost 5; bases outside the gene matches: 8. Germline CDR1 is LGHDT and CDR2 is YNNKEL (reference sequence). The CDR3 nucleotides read TGTGCCAGCAGCCAACTCTGGACTAGCGGGAGATGGGAGACCCAGTACTTC. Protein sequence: CASSQLWTSGRWETQYF.